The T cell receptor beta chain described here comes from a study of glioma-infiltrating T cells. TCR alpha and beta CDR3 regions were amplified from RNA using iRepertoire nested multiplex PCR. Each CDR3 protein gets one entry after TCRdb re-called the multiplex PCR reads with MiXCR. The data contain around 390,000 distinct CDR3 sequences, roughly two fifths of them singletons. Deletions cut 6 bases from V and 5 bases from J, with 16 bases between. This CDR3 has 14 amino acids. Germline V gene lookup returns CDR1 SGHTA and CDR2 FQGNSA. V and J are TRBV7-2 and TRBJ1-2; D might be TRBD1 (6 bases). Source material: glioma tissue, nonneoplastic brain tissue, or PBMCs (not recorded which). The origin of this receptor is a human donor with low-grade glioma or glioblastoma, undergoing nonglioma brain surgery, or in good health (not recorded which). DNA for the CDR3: TGTGCCAGCAGACGACCGGGACAAGCTTATGGCTACACCTTC. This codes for CASRRPGQAYGYTF.